This TCR beta chain comes out of a study of T-cell memory formation after mild COVID-19. The CDR3 has 14 amino acids. Trimming left V 6 bases short and J 1 base short, with 12 bases between. TCRdb reprocessed the 5' RACE reads with MiXCR, giving one entry per CDR3 protein. The sample has 200,000 to 300,000 distinct CDR3 sequences, just over 15% seen once; the top ten hold 2.1%. The source is an adult woman who had mild COVID-19 (a few samples of this study predate the infection). Cell type and time point are not known. This chain connects TRBV12-3 or TRBV12-4 to TRBJ1-1; tentative D call: TRBD1 (5 bases). Material for sequencing was PBMCs or a T cell subset sorted from them (not recorded which). CDR3 in DNA: TGTGCCAGCAGCAGACAGAGCTGGAACACTGAAGCTTTCTTT. Protein sequence: CASSRQSWNTEAFF.